These T cell receptor beta chains were read from a single sample in a study. TCRdb processed the 5' RACE reads anew with MiXCR; each CDR3 protein has one entry. Seen here are around 9,100 distinct CDR3 sequences, roughly 60% observed once, and the top ten hold 6.2%. Specimen: tumor-infiltrating memory CD4+ T cells sorted from the breast tumor. The receptors here all came from a female donor with breast cancer. The CDR3 runs from the conserved cysteine through the conserved F or W. The D gene is left open where the match is weak. Expanded clones are given a class, and other clones once, few, many or no size at all.

size	V	D	J	length	DNA	CDR3
-	TRBV4-1	-	TRBJ1-4	16	TGCGCCAGCAGCCAAGACAGAGGGATGCCCGGTGAAAAACTGTTTTTT	CASSQDRGMPGEKLFF
-	TRBV20-1	TRBD2	TRBJ2-1	11	TGCAGTGCGGCGGGGGGCCATGAGCAGTTCTTC	CSAAGGHEQFF
-	TRBV12-3/TRBV12-4	TRBD1	TRBJ1-4	14	TGTGCCAGCAGCGGGACAGCAACTAATGAAAAACTGTTTTTT	CASSGTATNEKLFF
-	TRBV28	-	TRBJ2-1	12	TGTGCCAGTTACACTTGGGGCAATGAGCAGTTCTTC	CASYTWGNEQFF
-	TRBV18	TRBD1	TRBJ2-1	15	TGTGCCAGCTTCTCCCAGGGGGTGAGCTACAATGAGCAGTTCTTC	CASFSQGVSYNEQFF
once	TRBV12-3/TRBV12-4	TRBD1	TRBJ2-7	13	TGTGCCAGCAGTCCCCGGACAGGGGACGAGCAGTACTTC	CASSPRTGDEQYF
-	TRBV20-1	-	TRBJ1-5	16	TGCAGTGCTATCCCGCGGCAGGTTTATAGCAATCAGCCCCAGCATTTT	CSAIPRQVYSNQPQHF
-	TRBV6-5	-	TRBJ1-6	15	TGTGCCAGCAGTAAAGGGGGTCTTGGGGATTCACCCCTCCACTTT	CASSKGGLGDSPLHF
-	TRBV11-1	-	TRBJ2-2	14	TGTGCCAGCAGCACCGACACAGGGTCCGGGGAGCTGTTTTTT	CASSTDTGSGELFF
-	TRBV7-2	-	TRBJ2-1	12	TGTGCCAGCAGCCCGGCCTACAATGAGCAGTTCTTC	CASSPAYNEQFF